This TCR beta chain was identified during a study of shared clonotypes between healthy human individuals (dated by TCRdb to 2019 to 2021). Context from the whole study: A couple of women and a few men aged 18 to 49 years were included in the cohort. Per donor, leukapheresis produced somewhere between about 0.8 and 9 billion PBMCs. Per donor, three plates each were used for CD4 naive and CD4 memory, two for CD8 naive, and one for CD8 memory. To estimate repertoire size and how much clonotype sharing occurs between individuals, the study deeply sequenced the blood TCR repertoires of roughly 5 healthy adults. To increase sequencing depth and limit assay-specific biases, TCR repertoire library preparation and sequencing were carried out by different laboratories using diverse techniques.

Using the deep immunoSEQ assay, TCR CDR3 regions were amplified from genomic DNA by multiplex PCR. Genomic DNA extracted from each cell subset was distributed evenly over all wells of several immunoSEQ 96-well plates, and each plate served as one replicate. For sorted subsets, 200 to 250 ng of genomic DNA, equivalent to some 30,000 T cell genomes, went into each replicate PCR. Purified libraries were measured with a Qubit 3.0 fluorometer, size-checked on a Bioanalyzer 2100, and measured again with the KAPA Library Quantification kit. Each immunoSEQ 96-well plate was sequenced on its own single-read 150-cycle Illumina NextSeq 550 flow cell. Per the original workflow: The immunoSEQ output contained only junctional sequences without quality scores, so filtering could not match that applied to full-length reads. Sequences were annotated with PyIR, a Python wrapper for IgBLAST v1.9, using IMGT germline references to assign V/J genes and CDR3. Any read was removed if the V/J assignment was weak (E-value above 1e-6), the CDR3 was missing, or the read contained stop codons, out-of-frame junctions, or ambiguous translated residues. V3J clonotypes were defined as sequences sharing an identical inferred V gene, J gene, and CDR3 amino acid sequence. Percentage overlap between repertoires was calculated by dividing the number of shared unique clonotypes by the size of the smaller repertoire. Three approaches were used to assess repertoire richness: RTK rarefaction, the Chao1 estimator, and Recon v2.1 estimates of unobserved clonotypes. For all TCRbeta clonotypes obtained by the gDNA method from several donors, generation probabilities were computed with OLGA. TCRdb holds this immuneACCESS table with in-frame rearrangements only. Some clones are missing; in checked studies, unresolved V genes explain under half, and the rest has no known cause. That table is the source of V, J and clone size, and D and trimming were worked out from the DNA. The sample data list 2,500,000 or so clones, and over 85% of these were observed just once. The top ten clones comprise about 0.39% of the sample.

A note on this clone: The antigen it recognizes is unknown. The junction departs from the called germline gene at one end, perhaps through a read error.

Healthy HIV-negative adults with no recently reported acute infections or vaccinations were included as donors. All donors were Caucasian adults living in Nashville, Tennessee, USA. Magnetic negative selection was used to enrich CD4+ T cells, after which naive cells were positively selected on CD45RA and the negative fraction became the memory subset. Blood was obtained by leukapheresis, after which PBMCs were separated by Ficoll-Histopaque density gradient centrifugation and cryopreserved in liquid nitrogen vapor phase. Purity and quantity of every magnetically sorted T cell population were checked by analytical flow cytometry. Each sorted fraction had its genomic DNA isolated and then quantified by UV absorbance on a Nanodrop 2000c. The CDR3 covers 12 residues, taking in both the cysteine and the phenylalanine. The CDR3 DNA has 36 bases and is translated from base 1. CDR1 is given as SGHDT and CDR2 as YYEEEE, both from the germline V gene.

Beyond this particular receptor, the publication reports: Sampling was restricted to blood, and TCR repertoires in tissue are likely to differ from TCR repertoires in blood. Because the study included a small number of donors, the genetic and exposure-history diversity represented was limited. Rarefaction of sorted-subset datasets indicated incomplete sequencing despite the large sequencing depth. Sharing across a few donors was observed for about 4.8% of naive CD4, 3% to 4% of naive CD8, around 2.5% of memory CD4, and about 0.39% of memory CD8 clonotypes. Compared with non-shared clonotypes, clonotypes shared by all four sorted-subset donors had higher generation probabilities. Pairwise subsampling led to the expectation that sequencing depth would affect the degree of clonotype sharing among donors. Naive subsets generally had larger estimated clonotype richness than memory subsets did.

The receptor comes from a young man in good health. Some clones in this sample may be carry-over from other donors' samples. The chain employs TRBV5-6 and TRBJ2-2, with 7 junctional bases fitting TRBD2. Input material: naive CD4+ T cells from PBMCs. Explained via the paper, the cell subset or site label denotes: CD45RA+ positively selected. The DNA sequence is TGTGCCAGCAGCTTGTCTGGCGGGAGTTGTGTTTTT. This yields the protein CASSLSGGSCVF.